The T cell receptor beta chain under discussion was sequenced for a study of T-cell memory formation after mild COVID-19. TCRdb used MiXCR to reprocess the 5' RACE reads, holding one entry per CDR3 protein. The table records about 55,000 distinct CDR3 sequences, about 30% of them present only once. This CDR3 comprises 13 residues. V gave up 2 bases and J gave up 6 bases, with 11 bases separating them. The germline V gene encodes CDR1 SGHRS and CDR2 YFSETQ. This rearrangement joins TRBV5-1 to TRBJ1-1, with TRBD1 as a possible D gene (5 bases). Sequenced: PBMCs or a T cell subset sorted from them (not recorded which). This receptor was identified in a man between 18 and 35 years old who had mild COVID-19 (a few samples of this study predate the infection). Cell type and time point are not known. CDR3 nucleotide sequence: TGCGCCAGCAGCTTCGGGGCCGGGGCTGAAGCTTTCTTT. Protein: CASSFGAGAEAFF.